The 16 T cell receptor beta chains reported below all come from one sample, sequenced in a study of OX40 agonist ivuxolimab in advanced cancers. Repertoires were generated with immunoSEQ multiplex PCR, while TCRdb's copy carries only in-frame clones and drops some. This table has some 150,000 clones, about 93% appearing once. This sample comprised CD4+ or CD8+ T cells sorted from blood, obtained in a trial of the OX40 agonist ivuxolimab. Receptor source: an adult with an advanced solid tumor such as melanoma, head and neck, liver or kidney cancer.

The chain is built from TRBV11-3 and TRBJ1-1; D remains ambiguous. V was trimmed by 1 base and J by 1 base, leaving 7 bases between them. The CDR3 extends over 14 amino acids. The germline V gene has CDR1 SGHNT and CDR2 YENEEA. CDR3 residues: CASSLGIRNTEAFF. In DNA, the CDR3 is TGTGCCAGCAGCTTAGGGATCAGGAACACTGAAGCTTTCTTT.

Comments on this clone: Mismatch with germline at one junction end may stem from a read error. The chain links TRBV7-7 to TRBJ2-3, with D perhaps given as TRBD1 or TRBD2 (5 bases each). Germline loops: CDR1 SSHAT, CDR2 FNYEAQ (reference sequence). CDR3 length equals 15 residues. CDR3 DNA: TGTGCTAGCAGCTTAGGAGGACACCGCACAGATACGCAGTATTTT. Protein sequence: CASSLGGHRTDTQYF.

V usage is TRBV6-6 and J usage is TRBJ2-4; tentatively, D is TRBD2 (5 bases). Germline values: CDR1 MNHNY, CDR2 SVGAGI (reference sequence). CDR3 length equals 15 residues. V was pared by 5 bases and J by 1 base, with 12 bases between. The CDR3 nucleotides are TGTGCCAGCAGTCCCCTAGCCAGGGCCAAAAACATTCAGTACTTC. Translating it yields CASSPLARAKNIQYF.

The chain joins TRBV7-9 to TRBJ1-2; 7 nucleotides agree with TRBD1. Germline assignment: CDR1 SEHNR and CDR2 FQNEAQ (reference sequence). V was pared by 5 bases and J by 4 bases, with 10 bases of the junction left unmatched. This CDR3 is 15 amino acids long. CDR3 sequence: CASSPGQNTIYGYTF. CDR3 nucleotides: TGTGCCAGCAGCCCGGGACAGAATACCATCTATGGCTACACCTTC.

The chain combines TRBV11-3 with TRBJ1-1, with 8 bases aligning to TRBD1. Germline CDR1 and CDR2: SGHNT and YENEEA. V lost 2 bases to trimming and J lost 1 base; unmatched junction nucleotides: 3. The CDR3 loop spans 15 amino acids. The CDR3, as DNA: TGTGCCAGCAGCTTAATCGGGACAGGGAACACTGAAGCTTTCTTT. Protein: CASSLIGTGNTEAFF.

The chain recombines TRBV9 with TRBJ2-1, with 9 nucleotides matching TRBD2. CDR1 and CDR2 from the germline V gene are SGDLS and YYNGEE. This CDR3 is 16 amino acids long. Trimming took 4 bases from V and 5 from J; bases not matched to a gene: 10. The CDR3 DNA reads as TGTGCCAGCAGCTCCCGAGGGCTAGCGGGAAACAATGAGCAGTTCTTC. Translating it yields CASSSRGLAGNNEQFF. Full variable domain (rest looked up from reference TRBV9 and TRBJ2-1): DSGVTQTPKHLITATGQRVTLRCSPRSGDLSVYWYQQSLDQGLQFLIQYYNGEERAKGNILERFSAQQFPDLHSELNLSSLELGDSALYFCASSSRGLAGNNEQFFGPGTRLTVL.

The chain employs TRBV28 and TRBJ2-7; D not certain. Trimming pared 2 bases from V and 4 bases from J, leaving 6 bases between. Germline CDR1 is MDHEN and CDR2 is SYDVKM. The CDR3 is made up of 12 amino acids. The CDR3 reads CASSLSWYEQYF. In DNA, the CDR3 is TGTGCCAGCAGTTTAAGTTGGTACGAGCAGTACTTC.

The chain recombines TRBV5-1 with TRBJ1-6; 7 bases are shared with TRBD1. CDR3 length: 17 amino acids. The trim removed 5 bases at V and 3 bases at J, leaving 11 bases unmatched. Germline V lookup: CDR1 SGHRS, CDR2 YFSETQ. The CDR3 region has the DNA TGCGCCAGCAGGTCAGGCACAGGGGCCCTCTATAATTCACCCCTCCACTTT. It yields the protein CASRSGTGALYNSPLHF.

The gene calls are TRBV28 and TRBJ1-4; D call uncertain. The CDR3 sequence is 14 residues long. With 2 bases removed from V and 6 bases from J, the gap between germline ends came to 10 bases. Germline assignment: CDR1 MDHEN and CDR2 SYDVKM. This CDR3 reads CASSLGPSYEKLFF. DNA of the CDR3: TGTGCCAGCAGTTTAGGCCCCTCGTATGAAAAACTGTTTTTT.

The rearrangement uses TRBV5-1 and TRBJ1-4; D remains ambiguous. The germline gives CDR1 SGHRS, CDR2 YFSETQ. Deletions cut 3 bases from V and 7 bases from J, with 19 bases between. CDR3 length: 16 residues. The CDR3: CASSSLGGPVGEKLFF. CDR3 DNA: TGCGCCAGCAGCTCCCTGGGAGGGCCCGTGGGTGAAAAACTGTTTTTT. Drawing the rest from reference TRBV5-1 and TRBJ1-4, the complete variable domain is KAGVTQTPRYLIKTRGQQVTLSCSPISGHRSVSWYQQTPGQGLQFLFEYFSETQRNKGNFPGRFSGRQFSNSRSEMNVSTLELGDSALYLCASSSLGGPVGEKLFFGSGTQLSVL.

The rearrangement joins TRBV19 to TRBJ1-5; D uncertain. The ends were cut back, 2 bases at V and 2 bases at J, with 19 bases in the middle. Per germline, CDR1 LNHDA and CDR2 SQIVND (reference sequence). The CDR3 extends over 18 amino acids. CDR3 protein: CASSIRYLELTGNQPQHF. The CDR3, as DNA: TGTGCCAGTAGTATAAGGTACCTCGAATTAACCGGCAATCAGCCCCAGCATTTT.

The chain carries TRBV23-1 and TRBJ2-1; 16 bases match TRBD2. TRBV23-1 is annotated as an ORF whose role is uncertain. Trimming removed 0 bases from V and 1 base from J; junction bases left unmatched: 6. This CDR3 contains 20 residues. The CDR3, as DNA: TGCGCCAGCAGTCAATCGACGGGACTAGCGGGGGGGCGGTCCTACAATGAGCAGTTCTTC. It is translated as CASSQSTGLAGGRSYNEQFF.

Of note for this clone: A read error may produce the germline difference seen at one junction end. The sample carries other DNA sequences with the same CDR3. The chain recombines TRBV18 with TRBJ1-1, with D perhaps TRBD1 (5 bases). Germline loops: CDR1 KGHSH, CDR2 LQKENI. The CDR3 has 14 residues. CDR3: CASSQRQINTEAFF. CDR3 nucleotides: TGTGCCAGCTCGCAGAGACAGATTAACACCGAAGCTTTCTTT.

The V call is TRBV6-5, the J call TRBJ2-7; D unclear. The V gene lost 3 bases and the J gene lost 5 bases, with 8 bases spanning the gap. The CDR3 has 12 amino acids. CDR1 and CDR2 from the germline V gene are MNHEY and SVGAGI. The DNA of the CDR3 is TGTGCCAGCAGTTATTCCTTCCACGAGCAGTACTTC. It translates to CASSYSFHEQYF.

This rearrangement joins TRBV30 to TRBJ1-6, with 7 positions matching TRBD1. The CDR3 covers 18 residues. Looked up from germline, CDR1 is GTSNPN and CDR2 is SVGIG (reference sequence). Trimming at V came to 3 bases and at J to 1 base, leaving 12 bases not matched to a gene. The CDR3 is CAWRPPTGQISYNSPLHF. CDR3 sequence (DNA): TGTGCCTGGAGACCCCCGACAGGGCAAATATCCTATAATTCACCCCTCCACTTT.

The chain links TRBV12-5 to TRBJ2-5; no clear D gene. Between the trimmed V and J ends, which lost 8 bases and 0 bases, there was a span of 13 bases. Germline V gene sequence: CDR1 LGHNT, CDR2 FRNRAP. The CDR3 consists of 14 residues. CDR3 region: CASTPTVYQETQYF. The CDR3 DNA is TGTGCTAGTACTCCAACGGTGTACCAAGAGACCCAGTACTTC.